This record looks at one TCR beta chain sequence and its context. The antigen this receptor binds is unknown. The sample holds no much larger clone one base away, and base qualities are not on file. This specimen's time point label, per the study, means: about 28 days (+/-7) after the second vaccine dose. Because spike-specific TCR depth and breadth did not differ between the two schedules, AZD1222 recipients who got a second dose at roughly 4 weeks were pooled with those who got a second dose at roughly 12 weeks. Vaccinee samples came from UK trials COV001 and COV002, including a single-blind randomized controlled phase 2/3 trial of AZD1222 (ChAdOx1 nCoV-19) in healthy adults. For TCRbeta chain sequencing, PBMC samples were collected from trial participants at day 0 and at day 28 after the second dose. This record belongs to a study of T cell responses to AZD1222 COVID-19 vaccine (dated by TCRdb to the early 2020s). Describing the broader study: TCR sequencing covered some 240 trial participants: roughly 200 given two doses of AZD1222 and approximately 26 given two doses of MenACWY control vaccine. Enrollment into the trials was organized by age into subgroups of 18-55, 56-69 and 70-plus years, and those subgroups contained approximately 160, 26 and 62 TCR-sequenced participants, respectively. General study outcomes and caveats: After two AZD1222 doses, both the breadth and the depth of spike-specific TCRs were significantly higher than at day 0 and than in MenACWY recipients. The whole spike protein was spanned by vaccine-associated CD4 TCRs, and dominant responses were seen in regions 160-218 and 743-854. Reportedly, close to half of the unique spike-specific TCRs recognized epitopes lying outside the regions that are mutated in the B.1.351 and B.1.1.7 variants. Because no day 14 peak-response samples were available, repertoires were characterized only after the peak T cell response. Most participants were white British and females outnumbered males, and the authors suggested that clonal diversity may have been underestimated. The 56-69-year group was small, and its depth increase did not reach significance, likely because of low power. Conclusions about previously exposed vaccinees were limited because only a handful of AZD1222 recipients were SARS-CoV-2 seropositive at baseline.

The germline V gene gives CDR1 as SGHAT and CDR2 as FQNNGV. The CDR3 goes from the cysteine to the phenylalanine over 15 residues. Left in the record is the CDR3 DNA by itself, 45 bases read in frame from the first base. At the junction V is shortened by 5 bases and J by 5 bases; bases outside the gene matches: 7. The CDR3 regions of human TCRbeta chains were analyzed by immunosequencing. In the paper's pipeline: TCRs in the repertoires were compared against a reference library of SARS-CoV-2-specific TCRs that had been generated with the MIRA antigen-specificity platform. Breadth was defined as the fraction of unique TCRs that were SARS-CoV-2-associated, and depth was defined as the fraction of total T cells that were SARS-CoV-2-associated. Using the MIRA data, every spike-specific TCR was mapped to the spike region that the TCR reacted to and assigned to either a CD4 or a CD8 class. Log10-transformed breadth and depth values were compared by one-way ANOVA with Sidak's multiple comparisons tests. TCRdb took over this immuneACCESS table, retaining in-frame rearrangements with V and J assigned. Such tables are incomplete; in checked studies, under half of the missing clones stem from an unresolved V gene, and the remainder is unexplained. For V, J and clone size, that table is used; D and trimming come from the DNA. This sample gives 30,000 to 35,000 clones in total; 70% to 80% of them show up just once. The biggest ten clones account for approximately 4% of the sample.

The specimen comprised peripheral blood, sampled 28 days after the second AZD1222 dose. This TCR derives from an adult who received the AZD1222 COVID-19 vaccine. This chain is built from TRBV11-2 and TRBJ2-2; the junction holds 8 bases that match TRBD2. The bases are TGTGCCAGCAGCGGCCGGCTAGCGGGTACCGGGGAGCTGTTTTTT. Its translation is CASSGRLAGTGELFF.